The following is a T cell receptor (beta chain) sequence with its context. The source of the sample is a study of blood T cell repertoires in COVID-19. Study information: The United States, Italy and Spain provided the acute and convalescent COVID-19 samples. In each case, the material was cDNA or gDNA derived from T cells, B-cell-depleted T cells, or PBMCs.

Per the authors' pipeline: Estimates of nucleated cell counts were drawn from the amplification of reference gene primers. TCRdb keeps only in-frame clones here, not all; method: immunoSEQ multiplex PCR. V and J calls and clone size are those listed in that table; D and trimming were worked out from the DNA. The table includes some 48,000 clones, about 88% detected once. The germline CDR1 and CDR2 sequences are MNHEY and SVGAGI. This CDR3 comprises 15 residues. With 6 bases clipped from V and 1 base from J, the junction kept 5 bases outside the gene matches. Sequenced input: peripheral blood. This TCR was sampled from a human donor in a cohort sampled during active COVID-19. The J gene is TRBJ2-1, the V gene TRBV6-5; the match to TRBD1 covers 8 bases. The CDR3 sequence is CASRSDRGSYNEQFF. CDR3 nucleotides: TGTGCCAGCAGAAGCGACAGGGGATCCTACAATGAGCAGTTCTTC.